This TCR beta chain is drawn from a study of blood T cell repertoires in COVID-19. Clones were sequenced by immunoSEQ multiplex PCR, and TCRdb holds only the in-frame ones, with some missing. The sample yields fewer than 250,000 clones, roughly 86% seen once. The sequence derives from a man aged 50-60 years with acute or convalescent COVID-19. The sample taken for sequencing was peripheral blood.

The CDR3 region is CASSQQGQPQHF. CDR3 sequence (DNA): TGTGCCAGCAGTCAACAGGGTCAGCCCCAGCATTTT. V and J are TRBV7-9 and TRBJ1-5; D possibly corresponds to TRBD1 (6 bases). The CDR3 contains 12 residues. The V end was cut by 6 bases, the J end by 6 bases, with 9 bases between. From germline, CDR1 is SEHNR and CDR2 FQNEAQ (reference sequence).